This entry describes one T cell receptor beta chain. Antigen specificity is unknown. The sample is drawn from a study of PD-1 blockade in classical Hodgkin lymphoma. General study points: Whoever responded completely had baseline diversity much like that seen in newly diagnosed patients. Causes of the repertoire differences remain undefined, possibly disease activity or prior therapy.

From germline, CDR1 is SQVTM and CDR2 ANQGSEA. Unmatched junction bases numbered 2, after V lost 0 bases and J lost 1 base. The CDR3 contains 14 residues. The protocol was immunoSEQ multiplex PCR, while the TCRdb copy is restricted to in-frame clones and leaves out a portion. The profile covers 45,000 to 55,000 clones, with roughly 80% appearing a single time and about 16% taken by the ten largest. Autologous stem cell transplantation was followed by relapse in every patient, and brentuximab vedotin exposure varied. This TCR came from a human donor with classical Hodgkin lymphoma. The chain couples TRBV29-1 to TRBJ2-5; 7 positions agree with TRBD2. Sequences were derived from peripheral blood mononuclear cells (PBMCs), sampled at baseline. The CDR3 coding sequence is TGCAGCGTTGAAGATGGGGGGGTCCAAGAGACCCAGTACTTC. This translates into CSVEDGGVQETQYF.